The entry that follows covers one T cell receptor beta chain sequence. Methods used by the authors: From reference gene primer amplification, estimates of nucleated cell counts were derived. The table came from immunoSEQ multiplex PCR; TCRdb's copy has only in-frame clones and leaves some out. That table furnishes V, J and clone size, whereas the DNA furnished D and trimming. The data hold around 200,000 clones, with around nine tenths observed a single time. This sample stems from a study of blood T cell repertoires in COVID-19. Study details: From the United States, Italy and Spain came samples of acute and convalescent COVID-19. PBMCs, B-cell-depleted T cells, or T cells provided the cDNA or gDNA that made up the material.

CDR1 and CDR2 from the germline V gene are LGHNA and YSLEER. The V gene lost 0 bases and the J gene lost 1 base, with 9 bases spanning the gap. The CDR3 covers 15 residues. The receptor comes from a man aged 35-49 years with active or convalescent COVID-19. Sequences were obtained from peripheral blood. V gene TRBV4-3 combines with J gene TRBJ2-5; D gene unclear. CDR3 in amino acids: CASSQDFSGQETQYF. The CDR3 nucleotides read TGCGCCAGCAGCCAAGATTTTTCGGGCCAAGAGACCCAGTACTTC.